The present entry profiles one TCR beta chain with its context. No cognate antigen has been identified for it. It has no much larger one-base neighbor in the sample; base qualities were not kept. Participants in the prospective study were enrolled through a virtual design, were aged about 18 to 100 years, and lived in roughly 25 United States geographic areas. In the prospective study, participants were assigned to cohorts based on the clinical history participants reported in a screening survey and a study questionnaire. In the prospective study, mobile phlebotomists collected whole blood, serum and a nasopharyngeal or oropharyngeal swab from each participant. Participants in the prospective study had the option to provide additional blood draws and questionnaires over a 2-month period. Prospective study blood samples were shipped either frozen or at room temperature before DNA extraction. TCRbeta CDR3 regions were amplified from genomic DNA by means of the immunoSEQ Assay, a bias-controlled multiplex PCR. In the authors' own workflow: Within the assay, amplification of reference gene primers was used to estimate how many nucleated cells each sample contained. To quantify the absolute abundance of each unique TCRbeta CDR3 rearrangement, sequence reads were collapsed and filtered. For each sample, productive Simpson clonality was calculated as the square root of Simpson's diversity index across productive rearrangements. TCRdb provides this immuneACCESS table in a form limited to in-frame rearrangements. Some clones are lacking; in checked studies, under half of them reflect an unresolved V gene, and why the rest are absent is not known. That table is the source of V, J and clone size, and D and trimming were worked out from the DNA. For this sample there are 200,000 to 300,000 clones; nearly 90% appear just once. The top ten clonotypes cover about 4% of the sample.

The sample is drawn from a study of blood T cell repertoires in COVID-19 (dated by TCRdb to 2018 to 2020). Some background on the complete study: Samples covering the acute and convalescent phases of COVID-19 were provided by collaborators in the United States, Italy and Spain. The material from the prospective study consisted of cDNA or gDNA derived from T cells, B-cell-depleted T cells, or PBMCs. Deeply sampled blood TCRbeta repertoires from subjects exposed to, actively infected with, or recovered from COVID-19 were included in the dataset. A freely available public database, intended as a resource for researchers studying the immune response to SARS-CoV-2, is where the repertoires were released. Samples were obtained from the ongoing ImmuneRACE study (first 160 participants) and from 1,200 or so subjects provided by 6 global collaborators. Nearly every sample came with metadata listing a de-identified subject ID, COVID-19 status, age in years and sex. Where HLA class I and class II types were available, the types were taken from metadata supplied by the sample provider, not from assay-based typing.

At the junction V is shortened by 2 bases and J by 6 bases, with 11 bases in between. From its cysteine to its phenylalanine, the CDR3 spans 14 amino acids. Only the CDR3 region is kept as DNA, spanning 42 bases read in frame from base 1. Via the germline V gene, CDR1 is SGHRS and CDR2 YFSETQ. Paper-wide results and their limitations: Clinical and demographic metadata were provided uncurated, with the amount varying by source and participant.

The TCR comes from a young woman with acute COVID-19. The sequenced sample was PBMCs or T cells enriched from blood (not recorded which). The chain employs TRBV5-1 and TRBJ1-4, and the D gene may be TRBD1, 5 bases matching. The CDR3 protein is CASSFWGVDEKLFF. The base sequence is TGCGCCAGCAGCTTTTGGGGCGTGGATGAAAAACTGTTTTTT.